Listed here are 17 T cell receptor beta chains from one sample, sequenced in a study of CD8+ T cells in alopecia areata. Treatment denoted: oral pan-JAK inhibitor, 5-10 mg twice daily. RNA was isolated and reverse transcribed to cDNA, the sequencing template. Assay used: immunoSEQ multiplex PCR; TCRdb lists only in-frame clones, some missing. The sample has some 100,000 clones; about 60% are singletons. The sequencing used CD8+ T cells sorted from blood, collected between weeks 55 and 65, from a patient treated with tofacitinib. The receptors originated from a human donor with alopecia areata.

V usage is TRBV9 and J usage is TRBJ2-1; TRBD2 is a possible D gene (5 bases). CDR3 length equals 15 residues. V lost 3 bases to trimming and J lost 2 bases, with 12 bases between them. Germline-derived CDR1 and CDR2 are SGDLS and YYNGEE. In nucleotides, the CDR3 is TGTGCCAGCAGCGAATGGACGGGAACCTACAATGAGCAGTTCTTC. It is translated as CASSEWTGTYNEQFF.

This clone has only a few counts. The same CDR3 also results from other DNA sequences found in this sample. This chain uses TRBV7-9 with TRBJ1-2; 10 bases fit TRBD1. The CDR3 is 14 amino acids. J lost 4 bases, V lost 5 bases, and 4 bases had no gene match. CDR1 and CDR2 from the germline V gene are SEHNR and FQNEAQ (reference sequence). This CDR3 is CASSLGQGVYGYTF. The CDR3 region has the DNA TGTGCCAGCAGCCTAGGACAGGGGGTCTATGGCTACACCTTC.

This chain connects TRBV13 to TRBJ2-5; 8 positions match TRBD1. CDR1 is PRHDT, CDR2 FYEKMQ, per germline (reference sequence). The V segment lost 5 bases and the J segment 4 bases; nucleotides outside the gene matches: 6. The length of the CDR3 is 14 residues. The CDR3 is CASSPRTGRETQYF. The CDR3 DNA reads as TGTGCCAGCAGCCCCAGGACAGGGCGAGAGACCCAGTACTTC. Together with reference TRBV13 and TRBJ2-5, the CDR3 gives the full variable domain: AAGVIQSPRHLIKEKRETATLKCYPIPRHDTVYWYQQGPGQDPQFLISFYEKMQSDKGSIPDRFSAQQFSDYHSELNMSSLELGDSALYFCASSPRTGRETQYFGPGTRLLVL.

The chain uses TRBV19 and TRBJ1-5, with D tentatively TRBD1 (5 bases). Germline CDR1 and CDR2: LNHDA and SQIVND (reference sequence). Deletions cut 6 bases from V and 3 bases from J, with 12 bases between. The CDR3 consists of 14 residues. Written as DNA, the CDR3 is TGTGCCAGTAGGAACCGGGGCCTCAATCAGCCCCAGCATTTT. Encoded protein: CASRNRGLNQPQHF.

The V and J genes are TRBV27 and TRBJ1-6, with D possibly matching TRBD1 (5 bases). The V end was cut by 3 bases, the J end by 6 bases, with 12 bases between. Germline V gene lookup returns CDR1 MNHEY and CDR2 SMNVEV (reference sequence). CDR3 length: 15 residues. CDR3 amino acids: CASSLEVQGNSPLHF. CDR3 coding DNA: TGTGCCAGCAGTTTGGAAGTCCAGGGTAATTCACCCCTCCACTTT.

For this clone: A read error may produce the germline difference seen at one junction end. The V gene is TRBV4-1, the J gene TRBJ2-4, with 8 bases lining up with TRBD1. This CDR3 has 15 amino acids. Looked up from germline, CDR1 is MGHRA and CDR2 is YSYEKL. DNA for the CDR3: TGCGCCGGCAGCCCCGCGGGACAGGACAAAAACATTCAGTACTTC. Translation gives CAGSPAGQDKNIQYF.

In this sample, this clone turned up a few times. The chain employs TRBV7-9 and TRBJ1-5; 8 bases match TRBD1. The CDR3 is 15 residues long. After removal of 6 bases from V and 7 bases from J, the junction contained 11 bases not matched to a gene. Germline assignment: CDR1 SEHNR and CDR2 FQNEAQ (reference sequence). CDR3 in amino acids: CASSTGGGKVQPQHF. The CDR3 region has the DNA TGTGCCAGCAGTACAGGGGGAGGGAAGGTGCAGCCCCAGCATTTT.

V usage is TRBV30 and J usage is TRBJ1-5; 11 bases are a match to TRBD1. V lost 1 base, J lost 6 bases, and 5 bases stayed unmatched. This CDR3 has 15 amino acids. In germline, CDR1 is GTSNPN, CDR2 SVGIG (reference sequence). The chain's CDR3 is CAWSGDRGNIQPQHF. The CDR3 nucleotides read TGTGCCTGGAGTGGGGACAGGGGGAATATTCAGCCCCAGCATTTT.

This chain uses TRBV5-1 with TRBJ2-6; 8 positions agree with TRBD2. J gave up 1 base and V 5 bases, and 8 bases lay outside the gene matches. The CDR3 runs to 17 residues. Germline V gives CDR1 SGHRS, CDR2 YFSETQ. The CDR3 region is CASSARAGGSGANVLTF. CDR3 DNA: TGCGCCAGCAGTGCCCGGGCGGGGGGATCTGGGGCCAACGTCCTGACTTTC.

The CDR3 DNA reads as TGTGCCAGCAAGTGGCTAGCGGGGTCGGCCGGGGAGCTGTTTTTT. This translates into CASKWLAGSAGELFF. The chain couples TRBV6-6 to TRBJ2-2, with 9 positions matching TRBD2. Trimming at V came to 7 bases and at J to 6 bases, leaving 9 bases not matched to a gene. This CDR3 contains 15 residues. The germline gives CDR1 MNHNY, CDR2 SVGAGI (reference sequence).

V is TRBV5-1 and J is TRBJ2-3, with a weak D call TRBD1 (7 bases). V lost 5 bases and J lost 11, with 15 bases in between. Germline assignment: CDR1 SGHRS and CDR2 YFSETQ. CDR3 length: 12 amino acids. CDR3 nucleotides: TGCGCCAGCAGATACACAGGGGAGGAGCAGTATTTT. Its protein product is CASRYTGEEQYF.

The gene calls are TRBV5-4 and TRBJ2-1; D call uncertain. Trimming pared 0 bases from V and 3 bases from J, leaving 13 bases between. Germline lookup yields CDR1 SGHNT and CDR2 YYREEE (reference sequence). The CDR3 loop spans 16 amino acids. The CDR3 DNA is TGTGCCAGCAGCTTGGTTGTCAAGGTAGGCTACAATGAGCAGTTCTTC. This sequence encodes CASSLVVKVGYNEQFF.

This clone was seen a single time. The rearrangement joins TRBV27 to TRBJ1-5, with a weak D call TRBD1 (6 bases). The V gene's germline CDR1 is MNHEY and CDR2 SMNVEV (reference sequence). V was cut by 3 bases and J by 0 bases, with 12 bases left in between. The CDR3 sequence is 16 residues long. CDR3 in amino acids: CASSFGGRYSNQPQHF. The DNA for the CDR3 is TGTGCCAGCAGTTTTGGGGGGCGATATAGCAATCAGCCCCAGCATTTT.

This clone was seen a few times. The rearrangement joins TRBV4-1 to TRBJ2-7; D is possibly TRBD1 (5 bases). This CDR3 is 14 amino acids long. V gave up 1 base and J gave up 3 bases, with 10 bases separating them. CDR1 and CDR2 (germline): MGHRA, YSYEKL. This chain's CDR3 is CASSQVSQDYEQYF. The DNA of the CDR3 is TGCGCCAGCAGCCAAGTATCACAGGACTACGAGCAGTACTTC.

The rearrangement links TRBV30 to TRBJ1-2; no clear D. CDR1 and CDR2 (germline): GTSNPN, SVGIG (reference sequence). V was shortened by 1 base and J by 5 bases, with 17 bases between the two germline ends. The CDR3 loop spans 15 amino acids. CDR3 DNA sequence: TGTGCCTGGAGTGATGACCTCTCGGGATATTATGGCTACACCTTC. It is translated as CAWSDDLSGYYGYTF.

This clone was detected a few times. V is TRBV4-1 and J is TRBJ1-2; tentative D call: TRBD1 (5 bases). This CDR3 comprises 13 residues. Per germline, CDR1 MGHRA and CDR2 YSYEKL. V shed 8 bases and J shed 4 bases, with 14 bases lying between them. In DNA form, the CDR3 reads TGCGCCAGCGGGACGGACGGAATCTATGGCTACACCTTC. This gives the protein CASGTDGIYGYTF.

The rearrangement uses TRBV12-5 and TRBJ2-5; 12 bases align to TRBD2. The CDR3 spans 17 residues. Germline V gene lookup returns CDR1 LGHNT and CDR2 FRNRAP. The V segment lost 1 base and the J segment 2 bases; nucleotides outside the gene matches: 5. CDR3 sequence reads: CASGLARLAGEQETQYF. For the CDR3, the DNA is TGTGCTAGTGGTTTGGCGAGACTAGCGGGGGAGCAAGAGACCCAGTACTTC.